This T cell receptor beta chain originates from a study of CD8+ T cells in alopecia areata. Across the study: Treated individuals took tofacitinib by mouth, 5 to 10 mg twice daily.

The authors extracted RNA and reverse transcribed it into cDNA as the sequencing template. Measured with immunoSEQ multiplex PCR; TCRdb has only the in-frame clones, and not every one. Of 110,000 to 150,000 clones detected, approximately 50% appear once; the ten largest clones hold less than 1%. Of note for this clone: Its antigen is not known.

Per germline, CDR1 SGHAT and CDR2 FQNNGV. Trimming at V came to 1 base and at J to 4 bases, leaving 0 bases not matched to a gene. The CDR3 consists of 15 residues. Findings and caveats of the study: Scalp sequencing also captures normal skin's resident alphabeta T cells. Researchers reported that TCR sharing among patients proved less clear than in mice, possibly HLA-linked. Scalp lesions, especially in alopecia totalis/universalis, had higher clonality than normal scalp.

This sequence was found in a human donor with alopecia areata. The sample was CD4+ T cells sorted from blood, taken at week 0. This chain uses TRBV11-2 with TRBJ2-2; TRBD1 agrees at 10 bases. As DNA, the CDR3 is TGTGCCAGCAGCTTAGGGACAGGGGGCACCGGGGAGCTGTTTTTT. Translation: CASSLGTGGTGELFF. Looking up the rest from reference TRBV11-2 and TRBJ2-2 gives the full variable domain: EAGVAQSPRYKIIEKRQSVAFWCNPISGHATLYWYQQILGQGPKLLIQFQNNGVVDDSQLPKDRFSAERLKGVDSTLKIQPAKLEDSAVYLCASSLGTGGTGELFFGEGSRLTVL.